These T cell receptor beta chains were read from a single sample in a study of shared clonotypes between healthy human individuals. Generated by immunoSEQ multiplex PCR, the TCRdb table keeps only in-frame clones and is missing some. The sample has 700,000 or so clones, roughly 78% seen once; the top ten hold less than 2%. Sequencing was carried out using memory CD4+ T cells sorted from blood. All receptors come from a woman younger than 45 in good health. Both conserved end residues are part of each CDR3. Fields, in order: CDR3 length, clone size, J gene, D gene, V gene, CDR3 protein, CDR3 DNA. The D gene is left open where the match is weak. Size tells how often a clone was seen (once, few, many) or the class of an expanded clone, and some rows leave it out.

14 . TRBJ2-5 . TRBV10-3 CAISRNGHQETQYF TGTGCCATCAGTCGGAACGGACATCAAGAGACCCAGTACTTC
15 . TRBJ2-7 TRBD2 TRBV7-2 CASSLVAGGSYEQYF TGTGCCAGCAGCTTAGTAGCGGGAGGATCCTACGAGCAGTACTTC
15 few TRBJ1-2 TRBD1 TRBV9 CASSASTGYDYGYTF TGTGCCAGCAGCGCCTCGACAGGGTATGACTATGGCTACACCTTC
13 . TRBJ2-3 . TRBV28 CASSKSSTDTQYF TGTGCCAGCAGTAAGTCTAGCACAGATACGCAGTATTTT
15 . TRBJ2-1 TRBD2 TRBV19 CASTSSGLAFGEQFF TGTGCCAGTACCTCATCAGGACTAGCGTTCGGGGAGCAGTTCTTC
18 . TRBJ2-5 TRBD2 TRBV5-1 CASSLATSVPPSQETQYF TGCGCCAGCAGCTTGGCCACTAGCGTTCCACCATCTCAAGAGACCCAGTACTTC
15 once TRBJ1-5 . TRBV7-2 CASSGAGGSNQPQHF TGTGCCAGCAGCGGCGCCGGGGGGAGCAATCAGCCCCAGCATTTT
14 . TRBJ1-2 . TRBV6-6 CASSNRPGAQGYTF TGTGCCAGCAGTAACCGCCCGGGGGCGCAAGGCTACACCTTC
15 . TRBJ2-7 TRBD2 TRBV19 CASRRSGRLKDEQYF TGTGCCAGTAGACGAAGCGGGAGGTTGAAGGACGAGCAGTACTTC
13 . TRBJ1-4 . TRBV4-1 CASSQVLREKLFF TGCGCCAGCAGCCAAGTACTAAGGGAAAAACTGTTTTTT
16 . TRBJ2-3 TRBD2 TRBV10-2 CAISPSGTSGEDTQYF TGTGCCATCAGTCCCTCGGGGACTAGCGGGGAGGATACGCAGTATTTT
15 . TRBJ1-4 . TRBV28 CASSYSGTGKSKLFF TGTGCCAGCAGTTACTCAGGGACGGGCAAAAGTAAACTGTTTTTT
14 . TRBJ1-5 . TRBV28 CASSLWASNQPQHF TGTGCCAGCAGTTTATGGGCCAGCAATCAGCCCCAGCATTTT
12 . TRBJ2-7 . TRBV29-1 CSVQGGSYEQYF TGCAGCGTACAGGGTGGGTCCTACGAGCAGTACTTC